Listed below are T cell receptor beta chains from one sample, sequenced in a study of T cell responses to AZD1222 COVID-19 vaccine. Here immunoSEQ multiplex PCR was the method, and the copy in TCRdb shows in-frame clones only, minus some. The sample has around 130,000 clones, over 90% seen once. Sequences were derived from peripheral blood, sampled on day 0 of AZD1222 vaccination. The receptors come from an adult in good health. The CDR3 runs from the conserved cysteine through the conserved F or W. A D gene is named only where the DNA matches it firmly. Only some rows state a clone size, as once, few, many or a class for expanded clones.

>TRBV19|NA|NA|TRBJ1-2
TGTGCCAGTAGTCAAGACAGGACAACTTATGGCTACACCTTC
CASSQDRTTYGYTF
>TRBV23-1|NA|NA|TRBJ2-7
TGCGCCAGCACCCCAGGACCCCACAGGGAATACGAGCAGTACTTC
CASTPGPHREYEQYF
>TRBV16|NA|NA|TRBJ1-3
TGTGCCAGCAGCCGGGGGTCGGGAAACACCATATATTTT
CASSRGSGNTIYF
>TRBV2|NA|NA|TRBJ2-1
TGTGCCAGCAGTGAGCGAAGGGCGGGACTCACTTACAATGAGCAGTTCTTC
CASSERRAGLTYNEQFF
>TRBV7-9|TRBD1|NA|TRBJ1-4
TGTGCCAGCAGCGTCGGCAGGGGGCTCGATGAAAAACTGTTTTTT
CASSVGRGLDEKLFF
>TRBV9|TRBD1|NA|TRBJ1-6
TGTGCCAGCAGCGCCGGGACAGGGAATGGACAACCCCTCCACTTT
CASSAGTGNGQPLHF
>TRBV9|TRBD1|once|TRBJ2-2
TGTGCCAGCAACAGAGGACAGGGGGACACCGGGGAGCTGTTTTTT
CASNRGQGDTGELFF
>TRBV4-1|TRBD2|NA|TRBJ2-7
TGCGCCAGCAGCCAAATTGCGGGAGCGGGGACCTACGAGCAGTACTTC
CASSQIAGAGTYEQYF
>TRBV28|NA|NA|TRBJ2-6
TGTGCCAGCAGTTTACCATCTGGGGCCAACGTCCTGACTTTC
CASSLPSGANVLTF
>TRBV11-2|TRBD1|NA|TRBJ2-2
TGTGCCAGCAGGCCTTCGACAGGGGTCATCGGGGAGCTGTTTTTT
CASRPSTGVIGELFF